This T cell receptor beta chain was recorded in a study of cytomegalovirus exposure and HLA in healthy donors. Across the whole study: For the approximately 400 genotyped donors, about 79% fell within the Caucasian-associated ancestry cluster.

This PCR relied on a set of 60 Vbeta primers and 13 Jbeta primers. Assay used: immunoSEQ multiplex PCR; TCRdb lists only in-frame clones, some missing. This sample has roughly 220,000 clones, with 70% found just once. CDR1 and CDR2 (germline): MNHEY, SVGAGI. There are 14 residues in the CDR3. V gave up 4 bases and J gave up 1 base; unmatched junction bases: 3. The sequenced sample consisted of PBMCs. This TCR came from a man in his forties in good health and CMV-seropositive. The chain employs TRBV6-5 and TRBJ2-7, with TRBD2 identical over 8 bases. This CDR3 is CASSLGLVSYEQYF. The CDR3 DNA reads as TGTGCCAGCAGTTTGGGACTAGTATCCTACGAGCAGTACTTC.